The rows below give T cell receptor beta chains drawn from one sample of a study of T-cell reconstitution after alpha-beta-depleted transplantation in children. TCRdb recomputed calls from the PCR reads with MiXCR, one row per CDR3 protein. Here the sample spans roughly 52,000 distinct CDR3 sequences, over 4.5% being singletons. The sample consisted of PBMCs, mostly from graft donor cells, taken 60 days after TCRalphabeta/CD19-depleted stem cell transplant. All receptors derive from a female patient between 2 and 10 years old who had a stem cell transplant for aplastic anemia, so the T cells may come from the graft donor. Each CDR3 is given with its conserved first and last residue. A D gene is named only where the DNA matches it firmly. A clone size is listed for some rows: how often the clone was seen (once, few, many), or a class if it is expanded.

length,J,size,V,D,DNA,CDR3
12,TRBJ2-7,NA,TRBV6-1,NA,TGTGCCAGCAGCCCCGGGCACTACGAGCAGTACTTC,CASSPGHYEQYF
17,TRBJ2-3,many,TRBV20-1,NA,TGCAGTGCTAGAGATGTAGTGGCCGGCTCTAGCACAGATACGCAGTATTTT,CSARDVVAGSSTDTQYF
19,TRBJ1-5,many,TRBV20-1,NA,TGCAGTGCTAGTGCTCGCCGGGACATAAACCCCTATAGCAATCAGCCCCAGCATTTT,CSASARRDINPYSNQPQHF
13,TRBJ2-1,NA,TRBV19,TRBD2,TGTGCCAGTAGACTAGCGGGAAACAATGAGCAGTTCTTC,CASRLAGNNEQFF
16,TRBJ1-1,NA,TRBV20-1,NA,TGCAGTGCTACCTCGGACCCCCTGGAGGTGAACACTGAAGCTTTCTTT,CSATSDPLEVNTEAFF
17,TRBJ2-1,NA,TRBV7-9,TRBD2,TGTGCCAGCAGCTTAGGAATAGGACTAGCGGTAGTCAATGAGCAGTTCTTC,CASSLGIGLAVVNEQFF
13,TRBJ2-7,many,TRBV21-1,NA,TGTGCCAGCAGCAACGGCCCCACCTACGAGCAGTACTTC,CASSNGPTYEQYF
13,TRBJ2-3,many,TRBV7-9,NA,TGTGCCAGCAGCTTATGGGGGGACGATACGCAGTATTTT,CASSLWGDDTQYF
17,TRBJ2-3,few,TRBV20-1,TRBD2,TGCAGTGCTAGTACCATTCCGGGACTAGCGGAAACAGATACGCAGTATTTT,CSASTIPGLAETDTQYF
14,TRBJ2-3,NA,TRBV7-2,NA,TGTGCCAGCAGCCCCCAAGGGGGGGGGGGTACGCAGTATTTT,CASSPQGGGGTQYF
15,TRBJ2-3,few,TRBV7-8,TRBD2,TGTGCCAGCAGCAGTAGCGGGGGGGCCGGGGATACGCAGTATTTT,CASSSSGGAGDTQYF
16,TRBJ1-5,many,TRBV10-3,TRBD1,TGTGCCATCAGTGAGCCGACAGGGGCGGCCAATCAGCCCCAGCATTTT,CAISEPTGAANQPQHF
15,TRBJ2-3,many,TRBV10-3,NA,TGTGCCATCAAGCGCGGTGGCGGGGCGGCAGATACGCAGTATTTT,CAIKRGGGAADTQYF
13,TRBJ2-7,many,TRBV5-4,TRBD2,TGTGCCAGCAAAGATAGCGGGGCCTACGAGCAGTACTTC,CASKDSGAYEQYF
16,TRBJ2-3,many,TRBV24-1,NA,TGTGCCACCAGTGATCCGACTAACCCCGGCACAGATACGCAGTATTTT,CATSDPTNPGTDTQYF
15,TRBJ2-6,NA,TRBV18,NA,TGTGCCAGCTCCCCCACTCTGACTGGGGCCAACGTCCTGACTTTC,CASSPTLTGANVLTF
15,TRBJ2-2,many,TRBV5-1,NA,TGCGCCAGCAGTCGGCTAGGGGGGGACACCGGGGAGCTGTTTTTT,CASSRLGGDTGELFF
14,TRBJ2-7,many,TRBV11-2,NA,TGTGCCAGCAGCTTAGAACGGACCACCTACGAGCAGTACTTC,CASSLERTTYEQYF
12,TRBJ1-3,many,TRBV20-1,NA,TGCAGTGCTCGGAGCTCTGGAAACACCATATATTTT,CSARSSGNTIYF
16,TRBJ1-4,many,TRBV5-1,NA,TGCGCCAGCAGCTCCGTGGGACTTACAACTAATGAAAAACTGTTTTTT,CASSSVGLTTNEKLFF
19,TRBJ1-4,NA,TRBV28,NA,TGTGCCAGCAGTCCGAACCGGGGCCGAAACTATGCAACTAATGAAAAACTGTTTTTT,CASSPNRGRNYATNEKLFF
17,TRBJ2-7,many,TRBV20-1,TRBD1,TGCAGTGCTAGGATTCATTTTGTGGGGGACAGAGGATACGAGCAGTACTTC,CSARIHFVGDRGYEQYF
15,TRBJ2-7,many,TRBV30,NA,TGTGCCTGGAGACCCTGGGGGCGGGCCTCCTACGAGCAGTACTTC,CAWRPWGRASYEQYF
14,TRBJ2-7,many,TRBV20-1,TRBD2,TGCAGTGCCCTTTCTAGCGGACTTGGGGACGAGCAGTACTTC,CSALSSGLGDEQYF
14,TRBJ1-5,NA,TRBV28,NA,TGTGCCAGCACGATAGTGGGGCGCAATCAGCCCCAGCATTTT,CASTIVGRNQPQHF
17,TRBJ2-7,many,TRBV6-5,NA,TGTGCCAGCAGTAAAACCACTTTTACCTCGACCGCCTACGAGCAGTACTTC,CASSKTTFTSTAYEQYF
11,TRBJ1-1,many,TRBV12-3/TRBV12-4,NA,TGTGCCAGCGGGCGAAACACTGAAGCTTTCTTT,CASGRNTEAFF
16,TRBJ2-7,NA,TRBV5-1,TRBD2,TGCGCCAGCAGCTTGGAGGGGACTAGCGGGGGTAAGGAGCAGTACTTC,CASSLEGTSGGKEQYF
20,TRBJ2-2,many,TRBV6-2/TRBV6-3,TRBD1,TGTGCCAGCAGTACCATGGAGGTGGACAGGGGGTATGGGAGGACCGGGGAGCTGTTTTTT,CASSTMEVDRGYGRTGELFF
14,TRBJ2-5,large,TRBV29-1,TRBD2,TGCAGCGTTGGACGAGCGGGAGGGCGAGAGACCCAGTACTTC,CSVGRAGGRETQYF
15,TRBJ2-7,many,TRBV20-1,TRBD2,TGCAGTGCTAAACCTCTAGCGGGCGACTCCTACGAGCAGTACTTC,CSAKPLAGDSYEQYF
15,TRBJ2-7,medium-sized,TRBV25-1,TRBD1,TGTGCCAGCAGTGACCTGACAGGGAGAATGGCCGAGCAGTACTTC,CASSDLTGRMAEQYF
16,TRBJ2-2,few,TRBV11-2,NA,TGTGCCAGCAGCTTAGATCGACAGACGAACACCGGGGAGCTGTTTTTT,CASSLDRQTNTGELFF
18,TRBJ2-1,many,TRBV24-1,NA,TGTGCCACCAGTGACCCTTATCCCCAGGGAGGCCGGGTAAATGAGCAGTTCTTC,CATSDPYPQGGRVNEQFF
17,TRBJ2-6,many,TRBV18,TRBD1,TGTGCCAGCTCACCGGACAGGGGTGGCTCTGGGGCCAACGTCCTGACTTTC,CASSPDRGGSGANVLTF
13,TRBJ2-7,many,TRBV20-1,NA,TGCAGTGCTAGAGGGGTGACACTCTACGAGCAGTACTTC,CSARGVTLYEQYF
17,TRBJ2-3,NA,TRBV5-1,TRBD2,TGCGCCAGCAGCCCTTGGACTAGCGGGGGAGTCACAGATACGCAGTATTTT,CASSPWTSGGVTDTQYF
13,TRBJ1-1,many,TRBV24-1,TRBD1,TGTGCCACCAAACAGGGGGTTGACACTGAAGCTTTCTTT,CATKQGVDTEAFF
14,TRBJ1-1,NA,TRBV29-1,NA,TGCAGCGTCCACTTTGGGGACATGAACACTGAAGCTTTCTTT,CSVHFGDMNTEAFF
14,TRBJ2-5,few,TRBV4-3,NA,TGCGCCAGCAGCTTGACCGGGACTCTTAGGACCCAGTACTTC,CASSLTGTLRTQYF
12,TRBJ2-1,many,TRBV5-1,TRBD2,TGCGCCAGCAGACTAGCGGGAAATGAGCAGTTCTTC,CASRLAGNEQFF
16,TRBJ2-3,few,TRBV10-2,TRBD2,TGCGCCAGCACGACTAGCGGGGGGTCCTTCACAGATACGCAGTATTTT,CASTTSGGSFTDTQYF
14,TRBJ1-2,many,TRBV6-5,NA,TGTGCCAGCAGTTATGATACAGGGCACTATGGCTACACCTTC,CASSYDTGHYGYTF
14,TRBJ2-5,NA,TRBV2,NA,TGTGCCAGCAGCCCCCGCGGCTACCAAGAGACCCAGTACTTC,CASSPRGYQETQYF
15,TRBJ1-1,NA,TRBV3-1,NA,TGTGCCAGCAGCTCATGGGACAACTCGAACACTGAAGCTTTCTTT,CASSSWDNSNTEAFF
16,TRBJ2-1,many,TRBV6-6,TRBD2,TGTGCCAGCAGTTACTCGACTAGCGGGGGAGTTGATGAGCAGTTCTTC,CASSYSTSGGVDEQFF
15,TRBJ2-2,NA,TRBV20-1,TRBD1,TGCAGTGCGCACGACAGGGGCCGACACACCGGGGAGCTGTTTTTT,CSAHDRGRHTGELFF
14,TRBJ2-7,many,TRBV5-1,NA,TGCGCCAGCAGCTTGGTAGGGACCATCTACGAGCAGTACTTC,CASSLVGTIYEQYF